The present entry profiles one T cell receptor beta chain with its context. The antigen remains unidentified. The V gene's germline CDR1 is SNHLY and CDR2 FYNNEI. This CDR3 region has 13 residues. V lost 6 bases and J 1 base, leaving 9 bases between the germline ends. These data belong to a study of cytomegalovirus exposure and HLA in healthy donors. General study results and limits: A cluster of highly shared sequence variants was likely a sequencing artifact. Listed as cytomegalovirus-associated were 150 to 200 TCR beta chains. Researchers reported in a later analysis that a missense DCLRE1C variant was tied to TCR beta V- and J-gene trimming. HLA alleles were associated with fewer than 20,000 TCR beta sequences in a later analysis at 0.05 false discovery rate.

The PCR used 60 Vbeta and 13 Jbeta primers. TCRdb's copy holds only in-frame clones and misses some; the assay was immunoSEQ multiplex PCR. This sample has 50,000 or so clones, with roughly 76% found just once. Sequenced sample: PBMCs. This chain joins TRBV2 and TRBJ1-1; TRBD1 is a possible D gene (5 bases). The clonotype originates from a man aged 30 to 39 in good health and CMV-seronegative. CDR3 DNA sequence: TGTGCCAGCAGGGGGACTGCGAACACTGAAGCTTTCTTT. This sequence encodes CASRGTANTEAFF.